This is a list of T cell receptor beta chains from one sample in a study of PD-1 blockade in classical Hodgkin lymphoma. Assay: immunoSEQ multiplex PCR; the TCRdb copy retains only in-frame clones and omits some. This table holds about 61,000 clones, 70% to 90% found once. The input for sequencing was peripheral blood mononuclear cells (PBMCs), taken before the fourth cycle of nivolumab. The receptors shown here come from a human donor with classical Hodgkin lymphoma. The conserved cysteine and the conserved F or W are not part of the CDR3 here. The D gene is left open where the match is weak. Expanded clones are given a class, and other clones once, few, many or no size at all.

>TRBV5-8|TRBJ2-3|NA|NA
ASSLMNGNTQY
>TRBV6-4|TRBJ2-6|NA|NA
ASSDGSGANVLT
>TRBV14|TRBJ1-2|NA|NA
ASSQGMGGGYGYT
>TRBV5-5|TRBJ1-4|NA|NA
ASSLQGPTNEKLF
>TRBV2|TRBJ2-6|NA|NA
ASSAVFEPRVSGANVLT
>TRBV6-5|TRBJ1-1|NA|NA
ASSYLGTEAF
>TRBV5-1|TRBJ2-7|NA|NA
ASKDSYEQY
>TRBV5-1|TRBJ1-4|TRBD1|NA
ASSQEGQGINEKLF
>TRBV2|TRBJ2-1|TRBD2|NA
ASSELAGDYNEQF
>TRBV5-6|TRBJ1-1|NA|NA
ASSLGAGLTEAF
>TRBV5-1|TRBJ2-3|NA|NA
ASSFLPSGTDTQY
>TRBV9|TRBJ2-3|NA|once
ASSVGLGADTQY
>TRBV7-8|TRBJ2-7|TRBD1|few
ASSPGGSSYEQY
>TRBV6-6|TRBJ2-7|TRBD1|NA
ASRDTGTGGGEQY
>TRBV2|TRBJ2-2|TRBD2|NA
ASSPSGGIGELF
>TRBV7-6|TRBJ2-7|TRBD2|NA
ASSEAGVMTDYEQY
>TRBV23-1|TRBJ2-5|NA|NA
ASSQSVQREETQY
>TRBV9|TRBJ2-5|TRBD2|NA
ASSVVAGGGETQY
>TRBV19|TRBJ1-1|NA|NA
ASSIDQPGNTEAF
>TRBV5-1|TRBJ1-1|NA|NA
ASSPRPNTEAF
>TRBV5-1|TRBJ2-5|TRBD1|NA
ASSEGQGGSQETQY
>TRBV5-1|TRBJ1-1|NA|NA
ASSQAPWVDTEAF
>TRBV6-1|TRBJ2-5|NA|NA
ASSEQGPQYQETQY
>TRBV19|TRBJ2-3|TRBD2|NA
ASSIALSGTSGGGRPQY
>TRBV7-8|TRBJ2-3|NA|NA
ASGPETGSTQY
>TRBV19|TRBJ1-5|NA|NA
ASSIFRQKNQPQH
>TRBV4-1|TRBJ1-4|NA|NA
ASTLNEKLF
>TRBV7-9|TRBJ2-7|NA|NA
ASSLGGVPSYEQY
>TRBV7-3|TRBJ2-7|TRBD1|NA
ASSKRQGNEQY
>TRBV15|TRBJ1-2|TRBD1|NA
ATSRDTGTGNNYGYT
>TRBV5-6|TRBJ2-5|NA|NA
ASSLNGNQETQY
>TRBV7-9|TRBJ2-7|NA|few
ASNSMGLSYEQY
>TRBV2|TRBJ1-1|NA|few
ASRRDRTEAF
>TRBV30|TRBJ2-5|NA|NA
ACLYPYGETQY
>TRBV30|TRBJ1-2|NA|NA
AWTHIPTRAYGYT
>TRBV5-1|TRBJ2-3|NA|NA
ASSFPKQSTDTQY
>TRBV6-1|TRBJ1-1|NA|NA
ASRKPGDPTEAF
>TRBV7-9|TRBJ1-1|NA|NA
ASGIGEEDTEAF
>TRBV7-9|TRBJ2-2|NA|NA
ASRSTNTGELF
>TRBV18|TRBJ2-1|TRBD2|NA
ASSSMLAGGRSEQF
>TRBV5-1|TRBJ1-1|NA|few
ASSPPGLNTEAF
>TRBV7-9|TRBJ1-1|TRBD1|NA
ASSPDRANTEAF
>TRBV5-1|TRBJ1-4|NA|NA
ASSLSGNEKLF
>TRBV28|TRBJ1-5|NA|NA
ASRLWGDQPQH
>TRBV28|TRBJ1-5|TRBD1|NA
ASTNRGSFQPQH